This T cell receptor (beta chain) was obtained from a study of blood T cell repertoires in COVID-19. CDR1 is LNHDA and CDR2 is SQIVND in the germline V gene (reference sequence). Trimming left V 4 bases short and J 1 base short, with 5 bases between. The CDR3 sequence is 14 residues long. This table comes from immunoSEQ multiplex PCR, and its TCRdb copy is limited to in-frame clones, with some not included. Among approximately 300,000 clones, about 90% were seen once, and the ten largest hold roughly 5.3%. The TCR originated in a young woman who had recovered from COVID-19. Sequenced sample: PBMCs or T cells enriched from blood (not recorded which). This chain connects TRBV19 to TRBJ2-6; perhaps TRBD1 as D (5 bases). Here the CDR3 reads CASSRTSGANVLTF. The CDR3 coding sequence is TGTGCCAGTAGTAGGACATCTGGGGCCAACGTCCTGACTTTC. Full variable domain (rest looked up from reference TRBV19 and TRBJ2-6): DGGITQSPKYLFRKEGQNVTLSCEQNLNHDAMYWYRQDPGQGLRLIYYSQIVNDFQKGDIAEGYSVSREKKESFPLTVTSAQKNPTAFYLCASSRTSGANVLTFGAGSRLTVL.